The 30 T cell receptor beta chains in this list originate from one sample, sequenced in a study of T cell responses to AZD1222 COVID-19 vaccine (dated by TCRdb to about 2021). The receptor library was made with the immunoSEQ multiplex PCR assay. The source is immuneACCESS, and TCRdb retained only in-frame sequences with V and J called. Part of the clones is not carried over; for the studies checked, unresolved V genes explain less than half of this, and the remainder is unexplained. The sample table shows more than 85,000 clones, and 81% are seen once. The top ten hold roughly 4.8% of the sample. The time point label corresponds to: baseline before first vaccination. This sample comprised peripheral blood, obtained on day 0 of AZD1222 vaccination. All receptors derive from an adult in good health.

The chain combines TRBV7-2 with TRBJ2-1, with 11 bases that match TRBD2. Germline CDR1 SGHTA, CDR2 FQGNSA. V was pared by 5 bases and J by 3 bases, with 3 bases of the junction left unmatched. This CDR3 contains 15 residues. CDR3: CASSRTSGFYNEQFF. In DNA, the CDR3 is TGTGCCAGCAGCCGGACTAGCGGGTTCTACAATGAGCAGTTCTTC.

V is TRBV5-1 and J is TRBJ1-1; 8 nucleotides align to TRBD1. The CDR3 extends over 15 amino acids. Germline CDR1 and CDR2: SGHRS and YFSETQ. Trimming took 3 bases from V and 4 from J; bases not matched to a gene: 8. CDR3 in DNA: TGCGCCAGCAGCTCAAGAACAGGGGGTGGCACTGAAGCTTTCTTT. Translated: CASSSRTGGGTEAFF.

This chain uses TRBV24-1 with TRBJ1-6, with TRBD1 identical over 9 bases. Germline V lookup: CDR1 KGHDR, CDR2 SFDVKD. J lost 4 bases, V lost 2 bases, and 8 bases had no gene match. The CDR3 length is 18 residues. CDR3 amino acids: CATSDSYRGLSYNSPLHF. The CDR3 DNA follows: TGTGCCACCAGTGATTCGTACAGGGGGCTTAGTTATAATTCACCCCTCCACTTT.

This chain uses TRBV19 with TRBJ1-4, with D unresolved. Trimming left V 8 bases short and J 7 bases short, with 14 bases between. CDR3 length: 13 residues. Germline assignment: CDR1 LNHDA and CDR2 SQIVND (reference sequence). The CDR3 bases are TGTGCCAGTTCAGGCGCGGTGGGTGAAAAACTGTTTTTT. This gives the protein CASSGAVGEKLFF. The variable domain in full, with the rest retrieved from reference TRBV19 and TRBJ1-4, is DGGITQSPKYLFRKEGQNVTLSCEQNLNHDAMYWYRQDPGQGLRLIYYSQIVNDFQKGDIAEGYSVSREKKESFPLTVTSAQKNPTAFYLCASSGAVGEKLFFGSGTQLSVL.

V usage is TRBV5-5 and J usage is TRBJ2-7, with 11 bases that match TRBD2. Germline V gene data show CDR1 as SGHKS and CDR2 as YYEKEE (reference sequence). V shed 0 bases and J 3 bases; nucleotides not matched to a gene: 5. The CDR3 spans 16 residues. The CDR3 is CASSLVLAGGNYEQYF. The CDR3 bases are TGTGCCAGCAGCTTGGTTCTAGCGGGAGGAAACTACGAGCAGTACTTC.

This clone was found a few times. This rearrangement joins TRBV27 to TRBJ1-2, with D possibly TRBD1 on 6 matching bases. Germline CDR1 and CDR2: MNHEY and SMNVEV (reference sequence). CDR3 length equals 15 residues. V lost 2 bases and J 5 bases, leaving 15 bases between the germline ends. The CDR3 protein is CASSLGGSGTYGYTF. CDR3 sequence (DNA): TGTGCCAGCAGTTTAGGAGGCTCGGGGACATATGGCTACACCTTC.

The chain carries TRBV3-1 (or the pseudogene TRBV3-2) and TRBJ1-5, with D unresolved. CDR1 and CDR2 from the germline V gene are LGHDT and YNNKEL (reference sequence). This CDR3 spans 19 amino acids. Trimming stripped 0 bases from V and 1 base from J, with 19 bases between. CDR3 protein: CASSQDRPAGSPSNQPQHF. The CDR3 DNA is TGTGCCAGCAGCCAAGATCGCCCGGCGGGGAGCCCCAGCAATCAGCCCCAGCATTTT.

The genes are TRBV4-3 and TRBJ1-5, with D perhaps matching TRBD1 (6 bases). V was trimmed by 0 bases and J by 4 bases, leaving 16 bases between them. Per germline, CDR1 LGHNA and CDR2 YSLEER. The CDR3 extends over 17 amino acids. DNA for the CDR3: TGCGCCAGCAGCCAAGATGGGGGCAGAGCTATAAATCAGCCCCAGCATTTT. Encoded protein: CASSQDGGRAINQPQHF.

This chain's CDR3 is CASSPPTKASGSYNSPLHF. CDR3 nucleotides: TGTGCCAGCTCACCCCCCACCAAAGCTTCGGGCTCCTATAATTCACCCCTCCACTTT. The chain links TRBV18 to TRBJ1-6; D gene uncertain. The V end was cut by 3 bases, the J end by 0 bases, with 18 bases between. Germline V gene data show CDR1 as KGHSH and CDR2 as LQKENI. This CDR3 contains 19 residues.

The rearrangement joins TRBV3-1 (or the pseudogene TRBV3-2) to TRBJ1-2; 8 nucleotides align to TRBD1. V shed 1 base and J 2 bases; nucleotides not matched to a gene: 0. Germline CDR1 is LGHDT and CDR2 is YNNKEL (reference sequence). The CDR3 contains 14 residues. The CDR3 loop reads CASSQGTGNYGYTF. CDR3 sequence (DNA): TGTGCCAGCAGCCAAGGGACAGGGAACTATGGCTACACCTTC.

The chain recombines TRBV19 with TRBJ2-3, with D possibly being TRBD2 (7 bases). V was trimmed by 10 bases and J by 4 bases, leaving 21 bases between them. Germline V CDR1 and CDR2: LNHDA, SQIVND (reference sequence). The CDR3 is 15 residues long. CDR3 residues: CATLPGGRPSDTQYF. CDR3 DNA sequence: TGTGCCACCCTTCCCGGGGGGCGCCCCTCAGATACGCAGTATTTT.

This rearrangement joins TRBV18 to TRBJ1-2; the match to TRBD1 covers 7 bases. The germline V gene has CDR1 KGHSH and CDR2 LQKENI. CDR3 length: 12 amino acids. With 4 bases clipped from V and 6 bases from J, the junction kept 2 bases outside the gene matches. CDR3 region: CASSQQGNGYTF. CDR3 nucleotide sequence: TGTGCCAGCTCACAACAGGGGAATGGCTACACCTTC.

The chain links TRBV18 to TRBJ2-1; possible D gene TRBD1, 5 bases. The CDR3 has 14 residues. V was cut by 2 bases and J by 2 bases, with 7 bases left in between. In germline, CDR1 is KGHSH, CDR2 LQKENI. CDR3 loop: CASSPTTAYNEQFF. Here the CDR3 DNA reads TGTGCCAGCTCACCAACGACAGCCTACAATGAGCAGTTCTTC.

This clone turned up a few times. The CDR3 region has the DNA TGTGCCAGCAGCTCCCGTAGCACTTACAGAGCAACTAATGAAAAACTGTTTTTT. It encodes CASSSRSTYRATNEKLFF. The chain uses TRBV5-6 and TRBJ1-4; D ambiguous. Looked up from germline, CDR1 is SGHDT and CDR2 is YYEEEE. V was clipped by 3 bases and J by 0 bases, with 18 bases between them. The CDR3 covers 18 residues.

V gene TRBV2 combines with J gene TRBJ1-3; D uncertain. The germline V gene has CDR1 SNHLY and CDR2 FYNNEI. V shed 8 bases and J shed 1 base, with 15 bases lying between them. The CDR3 has 15 residues. CDR3 region: CASCYGSLSGNTIYF. The CDR3 nucleotides read TGTGCCAGCTGTTATGGGAGTTTATCTGGAAACACCATATATTTT. Full variable domain (rest looked up from reference TRBV2 and TRBJ1-3): EPEVTQTPSHQVTQMGQEVILRCVPISNHLYFYWYRQILGQKVEFLVSFYNNEISEKSEIFDDQFSVERPDGSNFTLKIRSTKLEDSAMYFCASCYGSLSGNTIYFGEGSWLTVV.

The chain uses TRBV9 and TRBJ2-1; D unclear. With 0 bases removed from V and 2 bases from J, the gap between germline ends came to 9 bases. Germline CDR1 and CDR2: SGDLS and YYNGEE. The CDR3 contains 15 residues. The DNA for the CDR3 is TGTGCCAGCAGCGTAGGGTACACTACCTACAATGAGCAGTTCTTC. Translating gives CASSVGYTTYNEQFF.

About this clone itself: Distinct nucleotide sequences in the sample also encode this CDR3. The chain combines TRBV7-2 with TRBJ2-5; 9 nucleotides match TRBD1. Germline CDR1 is SGHTA and CDR2 is FQGNSA. The CDR3 totals 15 residues. J gave up 5 bases and V 6 bases, and 10 bases lay outside the gene matches. The CDR3 protein is CASSTKQGAVETQYF. CDR3 coding DNA: TGTGCCAGCAGTACCAAACAGGGGGCAGTTGAGACCCAGTACTTC.

V and J are TRBV9 and TRBJ2-7, with D unclear. Germline loops: CDR1 SGDLS, CDR2 YYNGEE. The CDR3 runs to 12 residues. The germline V and J ends were trimmed by 4 bases and 4 bases, with 9 bases remaining between them. The CDR3 DNA follows: TGTGCCAGCAGCACCCAGCCGTACGAGCAGTACTTC. Its protein product is CASSTQPYEQYF.

The J gene is TRBJ1-5, the V gene TRBV28, with 12 bases fitting TRBD1. V lost 6 bases, J lost 6 bases, and 6 bases stayed unmatched. In germline, CDR1 is MDHEN, CDR2 SYDVKM. The CDR3 has 15 amino acids. The CDR3 DNA sequence: TGTGCCAGCAGATTCGGGACAGGGGGCGGTCAGCCCCAGCATTTT. It yields the protein CASRFGTGGGQPQHF.

The rearrangement uses TRBV18 and TRBJ2-7, with D possibly being TRBD1 or TRBD2 (5 bases each). V lost 6 bases and J lost 1, with 19 bases in between. CDR1 and CDR2 (germline): KGHSH, LQKENI. The CDR3 loop spans 16 amino acids. The CDR3 here is CASSRQREKPSYEQYF. Here the CDR3 DNA reads TGTGCCAGCTCGCGACAGAGGGAAAAACCTTCCTACGAGCAGTACTTC. Based on the CDR3 plus reference TRBV18 and TRBJ2-7, the full variable domain is NAGVMQNPRHLVRRRGQEARLRCSPMKGHSHVYWYRQLPEEGLKFMVYLQKENIIDESGMPKERFSAEFPKEGPSILRIQQVVRGDSAAYFCASSRQREKPSYEQYFGPGTRLTVT.

V is TRBV29-1 and J is TRBJ1-2; D ambiguous. Looked up from germline, CDR1 is SQVTM and CDR2 is ANQGSEA. Trimming pared 6 bases from V and 0 bases from J, leaving 8 bases between. This CDR3 is built from 12 residues. The CDR3 spells CSVEEANYGYTF. The CDR3 region has the DNA TGCAGCGTCGAGGAAGCTAACTATGGCTACACCTTC.

The gene calls are TRBV18 and TRBJ2-3; D possibly corresponds to TRBD1 (6 bases). Germline CDR1 and CDR2: KGHSH and LQKENI. Trimming left V 2 bases short and J 4 bases short, with 7 bases between. The CDR3 totals 13 residues. CDR3 coding DNA: TGTGCCAGCTCACCAGAGGGGGCAGATACGCAGTATTTT. It encodes CASSPEGADTQYF.

The chain uses TRBV7-2 and TRBJ1-1, with 7 bases matching TRBD1. The junction had 2 bases not matched to a gene; V was cut back by 4 bases and J by 6 bases. The CDR3 totals 12 residues. Per the germline V gene, CDR1 is SGHTA and CDR2 is FQGNSA. The CDR3 loop reads CASSSGGAEAFF. CDR3 DNA: TGTGCCAGCAGCTCAGGGGGGGCTGAAGCTTTCTTT.

The chain recombines TRBV11-2 with TRBJ1-6, with D possibly being TRBD1 (6 bases). Germline CDR1 and CDR2: SGHAT and FQNNGV. The V gene lost 1 base and the J gene lost 10 bases, with 17 bases spanning the gap. This CDR3 is built from 16 residues. The chain's CDR3 is CASSLGPGAIGSPLHF. For the CDR3, the DNA is TGTGCCAGCAGCTTAGGGCCAGGGGCAATTGGGTCACCCCTCCACTTT.

V is TRBV15 and J is TRBJ1-5, with a possible D match to TRBD1 (6 bases). Trimming took off 3 bases at V and 2 bases at J, with 14 bases between the two ends. Germline CDR1 and CDR2: LNHNV and YYDKDF (reference sequence). There are 16 residues in the CDR3. Here the CDR3 DNA reads TGTGCCACCAGCAGCCGACAGGAGGGTGGCAATCAGCCCCAGCATTTT. This gives the protein CATSSRQEGGNQPQHF.

A word on this clone: At the DNA level, this CDR3 is encoded by other sequences in the same sample as well. The chain recombines TRBV9 with TRBJ1-2; D remains unclear. Germline CDR1 SGDLS, CDR2 YYNGEE. With 2 bases removed from V and 1 base from J, the gap between germline ends came to 6 bases. The CDR3 contains 13 residues. The CDR3: CASSVGNNYGYTF. CDR3 nucleotide sequence: TGTGCCAGCAGCGTGGGCAATAACTATGGCTACACCTTC.

The V gene is TRBV28, the J gene TRBJ2-6; TRBD1 aligns across 7 bases. The CDR3 is made up of 15 amino acids. The trim removed 7 bases at V and 1 base at J, leaving 4 bases unmatched. Germline-derived CDR1 and CDR2 are MDHEN and SYDVKM. The CDR3 DNA is TGTGCCAGCAAACGACAGGGATCTGGGGCCAACGTCCTGACTTTC. It yields the protein CASKRQGSGANVLTF. The complete variable domain, with remaining parts taken from reference TRBV28 and TRBJ2-6, reads DVKVTQSSRYLVKRTGEKVFLECVQDMDHENMFWYRQDPGLGLRLIYFSYDVKMKEKGDIPEGYSVSREKKERFSLILESASTNQTSMYLCASKRQGSGANVLTFGAGSRLTVL.

Comment on this clone: Other nucleotide sequences in the sample specify the same CDR3. V and J are TRBV11-2 and TRBJ2-5; D might be TRBD1 (6 bases). Germline CDR1 SGHAT, CDR2 FQNNGV. V was cut by 5 bases and J by 2 bases, with 12 bases left in between. The CDR3 covers 14 residues. CDR3: CASSRGQLQETQYF. The CDR3 coding sequence is TGTGCCAGCAGCAGAGGACAGCTTCAAGAGACCCAGTACTTC.

This chain joins TRBV7-2 and TRBJ2-3, with TRBD1 as a possible D gene (6 bases). CDR3 length: 11 residues. Germline V gene sequence: CDR1 SGHTA, CDR2 FQGNSA. V was trimmed by 5 bases and J by 9 bases, leaving 9 bases between them. The CDR3 here is CASSPGQTQYF. DNA of the CDR3: TGTGCCAGCAGCCCCGGACAGACGCAGTATTTT. The complete variable domain, with remaining parts taken from reference TRBV7-2 and TRBJ2-3, reads GAGVSQSPSNKVTEKGKDVELRCDPISGHTALYWYRQSLGQGLEFLIYFQGNSAPDKSGLPSDRFSAERTGGSVSTLTIQRTQQEDSAVYLCASSPGQTQYFGPGTRLTVL.

This chain uses TRBV29-1 with TRBJ1-1; D gene ambiguous. In germline, CDR1 is SQVTM, CDR2 ANQGSEA. Trimming took off 7 bases at V and 1 base at J, with 16 bases between the two ends. The CDR3 is 14 residues long. CDR3 sequence reads: CSAAPIDRNTEAFF. The CDR3, as DNA: TGCAGCGCTGCCCCGATTGATAGGAACACTGAAGCTTTCTTT.